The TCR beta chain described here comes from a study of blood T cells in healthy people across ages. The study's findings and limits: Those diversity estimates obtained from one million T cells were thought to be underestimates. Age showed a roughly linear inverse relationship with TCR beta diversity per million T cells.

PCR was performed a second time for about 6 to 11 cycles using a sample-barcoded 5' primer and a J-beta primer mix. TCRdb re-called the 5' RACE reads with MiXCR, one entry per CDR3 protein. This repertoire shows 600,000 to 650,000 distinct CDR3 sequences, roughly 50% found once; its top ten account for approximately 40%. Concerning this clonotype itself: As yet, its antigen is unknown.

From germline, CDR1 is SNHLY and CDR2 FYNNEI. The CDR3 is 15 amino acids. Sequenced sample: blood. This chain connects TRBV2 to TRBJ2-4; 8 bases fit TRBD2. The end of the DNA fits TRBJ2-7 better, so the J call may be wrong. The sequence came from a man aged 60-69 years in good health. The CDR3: CASSPGVAGIYEQYF. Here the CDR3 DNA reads TGTGCCAGCAGTCCTGGGGTAGCGGGGATCTACGAGCAGTACTTC.